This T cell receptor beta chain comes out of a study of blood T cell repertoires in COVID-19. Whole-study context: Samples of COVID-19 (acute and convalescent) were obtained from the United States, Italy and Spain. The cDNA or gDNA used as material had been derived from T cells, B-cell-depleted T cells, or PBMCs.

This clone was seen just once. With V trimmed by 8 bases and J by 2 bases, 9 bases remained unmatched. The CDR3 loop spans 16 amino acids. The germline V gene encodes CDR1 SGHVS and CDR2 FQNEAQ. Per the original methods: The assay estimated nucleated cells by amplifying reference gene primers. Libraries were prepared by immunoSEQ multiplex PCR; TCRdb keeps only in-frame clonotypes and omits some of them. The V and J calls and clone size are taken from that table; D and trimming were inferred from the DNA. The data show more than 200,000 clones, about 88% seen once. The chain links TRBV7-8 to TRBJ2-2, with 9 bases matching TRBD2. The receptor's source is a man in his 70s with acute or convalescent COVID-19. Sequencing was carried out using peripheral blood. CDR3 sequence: CASANIAGVNTGELFF. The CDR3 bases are TGTGCCAGCGCAAATATAGCGGGAGTTAACACCGGGGAGCTGTTTTTT.